The next 4 T cell receptor beta chains were all read from a single sample in a study of T cell repertoires in cytomegalovirus infection. TCRdb recomputed calls from the reads with MiXCR, one row per CDR3 protein. Of some 390,000 distinct CDR3 sequences in the sample, 15% to 20% are singletons; the top ten hold 8.7%. What was sequenced was PBMCs. The origin of the receptors is a human donor in good health (CMV status not recorded). Some clones in this sample may be carry-over from other donors' samples.

In this sample, this clonotype turned up once. The chain is built from TRBV5-6 and TRBJ1-1, with 11 bases aligning to TRBD1. With V trimmed by 2 bases and J by 10 bases, 10 bases remained unmatched. The CDR3 is 15 residues long. Germline V gene lookup returns CDR1 SGHDT and CDR2 YYEEEE. CDR3 residues: CASSFGGQGATTAFF. CDR3 DNA: TGTGCCAGCAGCTTTGGAGGACAGGGGGCAACGACAGCTTTCTTT.

The table lists this clonotype with many counts. The chain combines TRBV11-2 with TRBJ2-3; no clear D gene. V was clipped by 8 bases and J by 5 bases, with 8 bases between them. The V gene's germline CDR1 is SGHAT and CDR2 FQNNGV. The CDR3 runs 11 residues. Here the CDR3 DNA reads TGTGCCAGCTCATTGCAAGATACGCAGTATTTT. It specifies CASSLQDTQYF.

This clonotype was picked up a small number of times. The genes are TRBV6-6 and TRBJ2-3; tentative D call: TRBD2 (7 bases). The CDR3 is 18 residues long. V lost 7 bases and J lost 4, with 27 bases in between. Germline V lookup: CDR1 MNHNY, CDR2 SVGAGI (reference sequence). CDR3 coding DNA: TGTGCCAGCACTCGGGGGGCCCAACAGGGCCGAAGCGCAGATACGCAGTATTTT. Translation gives CASTRGAQQGRSADTQYF.

This clonotype was observed a handful of times. The rearrangement uses TRBV24-1 and TRBJ2-2; D remains ambiguous. From germline, CDR1 is KGHDR and CDR2 SFDVKD. The V and J ends lost 1 base and 4 bases respectively, with 0 bases between them. The CDR3 extends over 12 amino acids. The CDR3 spells CATSDFTGELFF. Here the CDR3 DNA reads TGTGCCACCAGTGATTTCACCGGGGAGCTGTTTTTT.